The present T cell receptor beta chain was sequenced within a study of PD-L1 blockade in urothelial cancer. Study-wide context: Atezolizumab at 1,200 mg intravenously every 3 weeks was started by patients at some point between 2014 and 2015. It was at 3 weeks (second dose) and 6 weeks after treatment start that blood was analyzed.

This clone was counted a single time. Antigen specificity is unknown. This sample includes further DNA sequences coding for the same CDR3. Synthetic templates analogous to TCR were spiked into all PCRs individually. Clones were read by immunoSEQ multiplex PCR, and TCRdb kept only the in-frame ones, dropping some. The profile covers 85,000 to 130,000 clones, with 90% to 95% appearing a single time and about 0.91% taken by the ten largest. There are 14 residues in the CDR3. Germline loops: CDR1 KGHSH, CDR2 LQKENI. Trimming stripped 4 bases from V and 4 bases from J, with 11 bases between. Study findings and constraints: Blood TCR clonality below the median before treatment was a predictor of better survival.

This TCR was recovered from a woman older than 75 with urothelial cancer. The source was PBMCs, collected around atezolizumab (anti-PD-L1) treatment. The chain links TRBV18 to TRBJ1-5, with a tentative D call TRBD1 (6 bases). The CDR3 loop is CASSLGTGNQPQHF. Here the CDR3 DNA reads TGTGCCAGCTCACTTGGAACAGGGAATCAGCCCCAGCATTTT.